This T cell receptor beta chain is from a study of cytomegalovirus exposure and HLA in healthy donors. General observations from the study: According to reports, the classifier identified cytomegalovirus status with high specificity and sensitivity. In the roughly 110 validation repertoires, about 94% of cluster scores exceeded 0, per a later analysis. Altogether, about 160 TCR beta chains were recorded as cytomegalovirus-associated.

Among the 120 or so subjects of the validation cohort, separate from the approximately 700-subject first cohort, were the donors. Comments on this clone: What it binds is not known.

V was clipped by 5 bases and J by 5 bases, with 16 bases between them. This CDR3 comprises 15 residues. Looked up from germline, CDR1 is MNHEY and CDR2 is SVGAGI. Sequenced by immunoSEQ multiplex PCR; TCRdb stores in-frame clones only, minus some. Of around 220,000 clones in the sample, approximately 80% were seen once. This chain links TRBV6-5 with TRBJ2-1; weak D call: TRBD1 (6 bases). The TCR comes from a woman aged 25 to 39 in good health and CMV-seropositive. What was sequenced was PBMCs. CDR3 sequence: CASSQGDTRNNEQFF. The DNA for the CDR3 is TGTGCCAGCAGTCAAGGGGACACTAGGAACAATGAGCAGTTCTTC.